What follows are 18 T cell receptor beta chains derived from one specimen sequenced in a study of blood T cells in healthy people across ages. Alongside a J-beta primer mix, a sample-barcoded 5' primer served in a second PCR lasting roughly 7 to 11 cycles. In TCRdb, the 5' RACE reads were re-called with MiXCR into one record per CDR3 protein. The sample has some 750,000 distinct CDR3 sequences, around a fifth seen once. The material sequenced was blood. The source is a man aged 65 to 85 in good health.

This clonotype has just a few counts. The CDR3 is CSARSPGLLNTGELFF. DNA of the CDR3: TGCAGTGCTAGATCTCCGGGACTTCTGAACACCGGGGAGCTGTTTTTT. V and J are TRBV20-1 and TRBJ2-2, with D maybe TRBD2 (6 bases). Trimming left V 2 bases short and J 1 base short, with 14 bases between. Germline V gene sequence: CDR1 DFQATT, CDR2 SNEGSKA (reference sequence). The CDR3 sequence is 16 residues long.

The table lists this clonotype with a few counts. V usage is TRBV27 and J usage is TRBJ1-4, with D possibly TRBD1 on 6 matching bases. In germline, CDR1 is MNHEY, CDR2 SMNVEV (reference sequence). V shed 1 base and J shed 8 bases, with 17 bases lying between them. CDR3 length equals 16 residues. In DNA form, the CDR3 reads TGTGCCAGCAGTTTATATCCATGGGGGGCCGAGGAAAAACTGTTTTTT. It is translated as CASSLYPWGAEEKLFF.

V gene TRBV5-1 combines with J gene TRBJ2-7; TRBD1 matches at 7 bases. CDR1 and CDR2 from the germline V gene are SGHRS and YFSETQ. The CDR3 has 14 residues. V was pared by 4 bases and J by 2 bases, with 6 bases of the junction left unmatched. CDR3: CASSQSTGPYEQYF. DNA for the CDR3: TGCGCCAGCAGCCAATCGACAGGGCCCTACGAGCAGTACTTC.

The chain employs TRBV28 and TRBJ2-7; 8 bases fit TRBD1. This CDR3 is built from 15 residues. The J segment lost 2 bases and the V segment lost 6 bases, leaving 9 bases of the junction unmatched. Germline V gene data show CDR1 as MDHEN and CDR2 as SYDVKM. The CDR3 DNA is TGTGCCAGCAGCCGACAGGGGTTTAGGCCCTACGAGCAGTACGTC. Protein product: CASSRQGFRPYEQYV.

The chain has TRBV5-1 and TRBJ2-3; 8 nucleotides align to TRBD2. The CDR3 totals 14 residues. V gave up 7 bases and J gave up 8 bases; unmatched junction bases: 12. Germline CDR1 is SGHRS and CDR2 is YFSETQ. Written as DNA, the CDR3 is TGCGCCAGCGGGAGAGAGCGGGAGATGGGTACGCAGTATTTT. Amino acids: CASGREREMGTQYF. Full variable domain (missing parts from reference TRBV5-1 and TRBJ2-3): KAGVTQTPRYLIKTRGQQVTLSCSPISGHRSVSWYQQTPGQGLQFLFEYFSETQRNKGNFPGRFSGRQFSNSRSEMNVSTLELGDSALYLCASGREREMGTQYFGPGTRLTVL.

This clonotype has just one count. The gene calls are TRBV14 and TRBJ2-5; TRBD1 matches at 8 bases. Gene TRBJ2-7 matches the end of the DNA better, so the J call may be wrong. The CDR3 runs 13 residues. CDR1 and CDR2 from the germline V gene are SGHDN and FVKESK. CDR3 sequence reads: CASSWTGSYEQYV. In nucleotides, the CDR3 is TGTGCCAGCAGTTGGACAGGGTCCTACGAGCAGTACGTC.

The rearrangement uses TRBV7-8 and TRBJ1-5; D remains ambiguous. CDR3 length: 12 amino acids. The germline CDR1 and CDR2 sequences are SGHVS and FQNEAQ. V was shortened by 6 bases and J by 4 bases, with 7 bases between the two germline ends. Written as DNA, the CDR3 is TGTGCCAGCAGTAGTAGAAATCAGCCCCAGCATTTT. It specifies CASSSRNQPQHF. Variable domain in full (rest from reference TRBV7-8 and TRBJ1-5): GAGVSQSPRYKVAKRGQDVALRCDPISGHVSLFWYQQALGQGPEFLTYFQNEAQLDKSGLPSDRFFAERPEGSVSTLKIQRTQQEDSAVYLCASSSRNQPQHFGDGTRLSIL.

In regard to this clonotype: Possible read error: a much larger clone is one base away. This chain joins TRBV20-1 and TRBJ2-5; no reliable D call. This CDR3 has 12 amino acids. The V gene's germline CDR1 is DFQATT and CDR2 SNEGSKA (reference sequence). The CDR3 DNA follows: TGCGGTGCTAGAGATGTGGTGGAGACCCAGTACTTC. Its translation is CGARDVVETQYF.

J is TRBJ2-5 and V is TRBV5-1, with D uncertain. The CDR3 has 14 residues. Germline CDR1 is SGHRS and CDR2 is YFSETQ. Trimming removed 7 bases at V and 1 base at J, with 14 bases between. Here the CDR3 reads CASQGIIAQETQYF. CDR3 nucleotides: TGCGCCAGCCAAGGGATTATAGCCCAAGAGACCCAGTACTTC.

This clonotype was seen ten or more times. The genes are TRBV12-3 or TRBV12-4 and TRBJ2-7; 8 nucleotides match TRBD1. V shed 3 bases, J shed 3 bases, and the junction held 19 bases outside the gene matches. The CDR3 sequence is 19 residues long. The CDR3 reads CASSFGSGSPGQVNYEQYF. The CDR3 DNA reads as TGTGCCAGCAGTTTTGGGTCAGGGTCACCGGGACAGGTAAACTACGAGCAGTACTTC.

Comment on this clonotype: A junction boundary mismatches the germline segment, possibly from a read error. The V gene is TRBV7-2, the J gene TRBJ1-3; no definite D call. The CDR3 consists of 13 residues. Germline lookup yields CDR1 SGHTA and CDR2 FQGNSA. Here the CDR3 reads CASSLAAGNTMYF. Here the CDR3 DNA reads TGTGCCAGCAGCTTAGCCGCCGGAAACACCATGTATTTT.

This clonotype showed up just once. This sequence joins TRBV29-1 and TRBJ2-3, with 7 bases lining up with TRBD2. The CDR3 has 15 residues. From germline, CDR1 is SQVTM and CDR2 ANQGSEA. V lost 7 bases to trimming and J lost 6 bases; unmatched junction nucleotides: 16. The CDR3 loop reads CSAGGGQVYFDTQYF. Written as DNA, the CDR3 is TGCAGCGCCGGGGGAGGGCAGGTTTACTTTGATACGCAGTATTTT.

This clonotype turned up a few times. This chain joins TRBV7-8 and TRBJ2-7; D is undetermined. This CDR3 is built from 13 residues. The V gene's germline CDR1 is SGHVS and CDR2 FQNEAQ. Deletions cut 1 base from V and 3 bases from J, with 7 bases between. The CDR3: CASSLDFYYEQYF. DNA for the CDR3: TGTGCCAGCAGCTTAGACTTTTACTACGAGCAGTACTTC.

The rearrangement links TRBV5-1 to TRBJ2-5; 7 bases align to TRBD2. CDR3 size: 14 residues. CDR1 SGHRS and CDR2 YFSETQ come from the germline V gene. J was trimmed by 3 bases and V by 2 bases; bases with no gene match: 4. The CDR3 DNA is TGCGCCAGCAGCTTTTCGGGGGGAAAAGAGACCCAGTACTTC. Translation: CASSFSGGKETQYF.

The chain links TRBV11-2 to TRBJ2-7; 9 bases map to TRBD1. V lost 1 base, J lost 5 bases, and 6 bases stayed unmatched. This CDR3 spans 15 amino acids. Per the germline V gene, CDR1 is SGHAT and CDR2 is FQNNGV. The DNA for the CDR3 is TGTGCCAGCAGCTTAGTAGGGACAGGGCTCGACGAGCAGTACTTC. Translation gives CASSLVGTGLDEQYF.

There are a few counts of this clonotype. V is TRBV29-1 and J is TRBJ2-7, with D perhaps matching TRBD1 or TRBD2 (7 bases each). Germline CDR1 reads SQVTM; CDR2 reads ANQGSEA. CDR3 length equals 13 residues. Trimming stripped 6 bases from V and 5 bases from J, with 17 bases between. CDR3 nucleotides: TGCAGCGTCCAGGGGTCAGGGGGGGACGAGCAGTACTTC. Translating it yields CSVQGSGGDEQYF.

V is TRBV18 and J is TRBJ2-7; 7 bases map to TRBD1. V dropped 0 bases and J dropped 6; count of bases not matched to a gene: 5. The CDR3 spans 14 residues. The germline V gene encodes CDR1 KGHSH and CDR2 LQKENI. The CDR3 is CASSPPTGPREQYF. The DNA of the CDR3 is TGTGCCAGCTCACCACCGACAGGGCCGCGCGAGCAGTACTTC.

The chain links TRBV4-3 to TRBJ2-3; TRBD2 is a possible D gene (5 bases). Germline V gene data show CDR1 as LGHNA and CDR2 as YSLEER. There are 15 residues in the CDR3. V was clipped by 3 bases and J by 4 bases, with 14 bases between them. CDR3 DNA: TGCGCCAGCAGCCACTCCATGATCGGGGCAGATACGCAGTATTTT. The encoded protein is CASSHSMIGADTQYF.